This T cell receptor (beta chain) was sequenced in a study of neurological immune-mediated disorders. Study-level results: Multiple sclerosis patients had less TCR clonal expansion than even healthy controls, unlike HTLV-1-associated myelopathy.

Each sequencing run yielded over 160 million TCR-beta sequences from 15-18 subjects. TCRdb re-called the 5' RACE reads with MiXCR, one entry per CDR3 protein. This sample has about 45,000 distinct CDR3 sequences; about 13% occur once, and the top ten carry more than 9.5%. V gave up 2 bases and J gave up 4 bases, with 9 bases separating them. CDR1 is SGHDT, CDR2 YYEEEE, per germline. CDR3 length equals 14 residues. In its sample, this clonotype was seen many times. The target antigen is unknown. Regarding time point: longitudinal time-point 3. The study drew its healthy controls from blood bank volunteers in Maryland, USA.

V usage is TRBV5-6 and J usage is TRBJ2-2; D remains unclear. The source of this sequence is a man between 25 and 39 years old in good health. Material for sequencing was PBMCs. CDR3 in amino acids: CASSFRDITGELFF. In DNA, the CDR3 is TGTGCCAGCAGCTTTAGGGATATCACCGGGGAGCTGTTTTTT.